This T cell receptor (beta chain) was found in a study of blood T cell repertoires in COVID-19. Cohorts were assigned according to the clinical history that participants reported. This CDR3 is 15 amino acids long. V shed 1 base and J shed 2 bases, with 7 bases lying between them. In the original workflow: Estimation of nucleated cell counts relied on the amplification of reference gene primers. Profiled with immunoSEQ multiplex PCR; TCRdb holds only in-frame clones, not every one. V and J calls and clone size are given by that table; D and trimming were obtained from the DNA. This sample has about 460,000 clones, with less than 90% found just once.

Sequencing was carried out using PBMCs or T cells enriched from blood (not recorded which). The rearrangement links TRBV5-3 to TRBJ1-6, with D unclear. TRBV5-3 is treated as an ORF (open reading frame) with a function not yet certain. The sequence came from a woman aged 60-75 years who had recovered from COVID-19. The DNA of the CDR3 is TGTGCCAGAAGCTTGATACACCCCTATAATTCACCCCTCCACTTT. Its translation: CARSLIHPYNSPLHF.